What follows describes a single TCR beta chain. Which antigen it targets is not known. Base qualities are missing; no much larger clone stands one base away. The hyperthyroidism patients were 18 to 65 years old and newly diagnosed, with a disease duration of less than 2 months. Patients with other autoimmune diseases, uncontrolled infections, pregnancy or lactation were excluded. Clinical symptoms, serum thyroxine, TRAb, thyroid ultrasound and orbital computed tomography were used for diagnosis. Total RNA was extracted using Trizol reagent, and RNA quality was checked on an Agilent 2100 Bioanalyzer. The CDR3 sequence holds 12 residues, the cysteine and phenylalanine included. The retained sequence is limited to the CDR3, 36 bases, with the frame set at the first base. Relative to germline, V is 4 bases shorter and J is 11 bases shorter, with 14 bases between their ends. CDR1 SGHVS and CDR2 FNYEAQ are derived from the germline V gene.

For repertoire sequencing, the TCR beta CDR3 regions were amplified from RNA transcripts. HTBI primers and the Qiagen OneStep RT-PCR kit were used in a first-round RT-PCR, which was followed by a second-round multiplex PCR, size selection and purification. Sequencing of the libraries was carried out on an Illumina HiSeq2000 in paired-end mode with 100 bp reads. Regarding the original processing steps: SOAPnuke was used to process the reads, throwing out any read that had adapters, had uncalled bases, had a mean Phred below 15, or lacked an exact constant-primer or identifier match. COPE v1.2.5 was used to merge high-quality paired reads. Each unique nucleotide sequence was treated as a clonotype, and MiTCR v1.1 was used to align the clonotypes to the IMGT TRB V, D and J references. Analysis was restricted to V-J combinations with a frequency above 0.0001, which covered roughly 99% of repertoires. For each V-J combination, a TCR clonal expansion and chaos score was defined as the ratio of F50 clonal expansion to chaos observed in the TCRdist matrix. Features were reduced by Welch's t-statistics and random forest to around 13 V-J combinations, which fed a naive Bayes classifier. The Morisita-Horn index was used to measure how similar the thyroid and blood repertoires were. The raw public reads went through TCRdb reprocessing: fastp at Q25, MiXCR clone calling, in-frame beta chains kept. Entries that share a CDR3 protein sequence are merged under the most common genes and DNA. In this record, the V and J calls reflect TCRdb's handling and not the investigators' own analysis. For this sample the table gives more than 1,000,000 distinct CDR3 sequences, of which about 40% were detected only once. Clones ranked in the top ten supply around 10% of the sample.

This specimen comes from a study of Graves' ophthalmopathy and Graves' hyperthyroidism (dated by TCRdb to the late 2010s). In the study overall: Hyperthyroidism was considered stable if no progression to ophthalmopathy occurred within 18 months of follow-up. The study used signatures of the TCR beta repertoire to tell Graves' ophthalmopathy apart from Graves' hyperthyroidism and to predict which patients would progress to ophthalmopathy. In total, 135 blood samples were TCR-sequenced: around 42 ophthalmopathy, some 80 hyperthyroidism and roughly 17 hyperthyroidism-to-ophthalmopathy patients. A discovery set of 95 to 100 patients (43 ophthalmopathy, just over 55 stable hyperthyroidism) was enrolled to explore V-J signatures distinguishing ophthalmopathy from hyperthyroidism. The independent validation cohort included approximately 19 hyperthyroidism patients plus 17 patients who later progressed from hyperthyroidism to ophthalmopathy. T-cell repertoires of thyroid tissue and blood were compared in six or seven hyperthyroidism patients. Following sampling, methimazole starting at 30 mg daily was administered to hyperthyroidism patients, and high-dose intravenous methylprednisolone was administered to ophthalmopathy patients.

The investigation overall reported the following: Ophthalmopathy was separated from stable hyperthyroidism by the 13-signature model with more than 85% sensitivity and approximately 84% specificity in cross-validation and with 80%/75% in the test set. Sample size was not statistically predetermined, and group allocation was not concealed from the investigators. In validation, the model predicted ophthalmopathy progression with 55% to 71% sensitivity and approximately 78% specificity; 12 predicted patients were CT-confirmed with GO in a median of around 6 months. Most expanded thyroid clonotypes with frequency above 0.001 were also detected in blood, suggesting blood repertoires may reflect the thyroid immune response.

The chain is encoded by TRBV7-6 joined to TRBJ2-5, and possibly TRBD1, on 5 matching bases. This clonotype was sampled from an adult man with Graves' hyperthyroidism. Sample: peripheral blood or thyroid tissue (not recorded which). CDR3 reads: CASSSSQGSQYF. Read as DNA, the sequence is TGTGCCAGCAGCTCCTCGCAGGGAAGTCAGTACTTC.